This T cell receptor (beta chain) was identified in a study of blood T cell repertoires in COVID-19. Study information: COVID-19 samples collected from the United States, Italy and Spain covered acute and convalescent phases. T cells, B-cell-depleted T cells, or PBMCs supplied cDNA or gDNA.

In the source study's methods: From reference gene primer amplification, estimates of nucleated cell counts were derived. Profiling relied on immunoSEQ multiplex PCR, and the TCRdb table lists in-frame clones only, not all of them. The D gene and trimming were derived from the DNA, and the V and J assignments and clone size from that table. The profile shows 90,000 to 120,000 clones, almost 85% of them singletons. The junction had 13 bases not matched to a gene; V was cut back by 6 bases and J by 3 bases. This CDR3 has 17 amino acids. The germline V gene has CDR1 SGHTA and CDR2 FQGTGA. The rearrangement uses TRBV7-3 and TRBJ2-1, with TRBD2 matching over 8 bases. Sequencing was carried out using peripheral blood. The sequence was collected from a human donor in a cohort sampled during active COVID-19. CDR3 in DNA: TGTGCCAGCAGGGGAAGGGTAGGACTAGCCCGCTACAATGAGCAGTTCTTC. It is translated as CASRGRVGLARYNEQFF.